The 11 T cell receptor beta chains reported below all come from one sample, sequenced in a study of blood T cell repertoires in COVID-19. Profiled with immunoSEQ multiplex PCR; TCRdb holds only in-frame clones, not every one. The sample carries about 260,000 clones, around 83% recorded once. The material sequenced was peripheral blood. The receptors were sampled from a woman aged 40 to 49 who had recovered from COVID-19.

The sample holds one count of this clone. The chain is built from TRBV29-1 and TRBJ2-3, with unresolved D. This CDR3 region has 14 residues. Germline assignment: CDR1 SQVTM and CDR2 ANQGSEA. V was shortened by 2 bases and J by 0 bases, with 9 bases between the two germline ends. This chain's CDR3 is CSVEPTASTDTQYF. In DNA, the CDR3 is TGCAGCGTTGAACCCACAGCTAGCACAGATACGCAGTATTTT.

The gene calls are TRBV15 and TRBJ1-1, with 8 positions matching TRBD1. Germline CDR1 reads LNHNV; CDR2 reads YYDKDF (reference sequence). The V segment lost 5 bases and the J segment 1 base; nucleotides outside the gene matches: 15. The CDR3 totals 18 residues. The CDR3 sequence is CATSGPGTGGRKNTEAFF. The CDR3 DNA reads TGTGCCACCAGCGGACCCGGAACAGGGGGTAGAAAGAACACTGAAGCTTTCTTT.

This chain joins TRBV18 and TRBJ2-7; D possibly corresponds to TRBD2 (6 bases). The CDR3 has 15 residues. Trimming removed 2 bases at V and 2 bases at J, with 13 bases between. The V gene's germline CDR1 is KGHSH and CDR2 LQKENI. This CDR3 reads CASSPSEGSTYEQYF. Here the CDR3 DNA reads TGTGCCAGCTCACCATCGGAGGGGAGTACCTACGAGCAGTACTTC.

The chain has TRBV5-4 and TRBJ1-2; 7 bases fit TRBD1. There are 14 residues in the CDR3. Per germline, CDR1 SGHNT and CDR2 YYREEE (reference sequence). J was trimmed by 8 bases and V by 1 base; bases with no gene match: 8. Here the CDR3 DNA reads TGTGCCAGCAGCTTGTGGCAGGGGGACCGGGGCTACACCTTC. Protein: CASSLWQGDRGYTF.

The chain has TRBV11-3 and TRBJ2-1; maybe TRBD1 (5 bases). Trimming shortened V by 0 bases and J by 10 bases, and 7 bases separated the two germline ends. Per germline, CDR1 SGHNT and CDR2 YENEEA. This CDR3 has 12 residues. The CDR3 spells CASSLEGQEQFF. DNA for the CDR3: TGTGCCAGCAGCTTAGAGGGGCAAGAGCAGTTCTTC. The variable domain in full, with the rest retrieved from reference TRBV11-3 and TRBJ2-1, is EAGVVQSPRYKIIEKKQPVAFWCNPISGHNTLYWYLQNLGQGPELLIRYENEEAVDDSQLPKDRFSAERLKGVDSTLKIQPAELGDSAVYLCASSLEGQEQFFGPGTRLTVL.

This chain links TRBV10-3 with TRBJ2-7; 7 nucleotides agree with TRBD1. Per the germline V gene, CDR1 is ENHRY and CDR2 is SYGVKD. V was pared by 10 bases and J by 1 base, with 4 bases of the junction left unmatched. This CDR3 has 12 amino acids. This CDR3 is CASQTGSYEQYF. DNA of the CDR3: TGTGCCAGCCAGACAGGGTCCTACGAGCAGTACTTC.

The chain employs TRBV2 and TRBJ2-2; maybe TRBD1 (6 bases). V was cut by 2 bases and J by 3 bases, with 10 bases left in between. CDR3 length: 15 amino acids. Germline V lookup: CDR1 SNHLY, CDR2 FYNNEI. The CDR3 nucleotides are TGTGCCAGCAGTGAATCAGGGGCACACACCGGGGAGCTGTTTTTT. This encodes CASSESGAHTGELFF.

The V and J genes are TRBV7-2 and TRBJ2-3; D call uncertain. This CDR3 has 14 residues. The germline gives CDR1 SGHTA, CDR2 FQGNSA. V lost 5 bases, J lost 0 bases, and 9 bases lay in between. The CDR3 spells CASSKQASTDTQYF. CDR3 DNA sequence: TGTGCCAGCAGCAAGCAGGCTAGCACAGATACGCAGTATTTT.

The chain has TRBV9 and TRBJ2-2, with D tentatively TRBD2 (7 bases). V lost 4 bases, J lost 1 base, and 14 bases lay in between. This CDR3 comprises 16 residues. Germline CDR1 is SGDLS and CDR2 is YYNGEE. As DNA, the CDR3 is TGTGCCAGCAGCCAGTTCGGGGGGCAGAACACCGGGGAGCTGTTTTTT. Amino acid sequence: CASSQFGGQNTGELFF.

The rearrangement joins TRBV6-5 to TRBJ1-1, with D unclear. Trimming left V 6 bases short and J 5 bases short, with 13 bases between. The CDR3 is 13 residues long. Germline assignment: CDR1 MNHEY and CDR2 SVGAGI. CDR3 amino acids: CASRAGRFTEAFF. DNA of the CDR3: TGTGCCAGCAGGGCAGGTCGCTTTACTGAAGCTTTCTTT.

This CDR3 is CASSGDRANTEAFF. CDR3 sequence (DNA): TGTGCCAGCAGCGGGGACAGGGCGAACACTGAAGCTTTCTTT. This rearrangement joins TRBV9 to TRBJ1-1; 9 nucleotides line up with TRBD1. Losses at the gene ends were 3 bases for V and 1 base for J; bases not matched to a gene: 1. The CDR3 has 14 amino acids. Germline V lookup: CDR1 SGDLS, CDR2 YYNGEE.